This is a list of T cell receptor beta chains from one sample in a study of Ad26.COV2.S vaccination and SARS-CoV-2 variants. Assay: immunoSEQ multiplex PCR; the TCRdb copy retains only in-frame clones and omits some. Here the sample spans about 350,000 clones, about 88% being singletons. Sequenced material: peripheral blood, taken in a trial of Ad26.COV2.S vaccine versus placebo. These receptors came from a person aged 18-65 years who received the Ad26.COV2.S COVID-19 vaccine or a placebo. CDR3s include the opening cysteine and the closing phenylalanine or tryptophan. D genes are given only for firm matches. Clone size is shown for a subset of rows, as once, few, many or a class of expanded clone.

J gene | D gene | V gene | clone size | CDR3 DNA | CDR3 protein
TRBJ2-1 | - | TRBV11-3 | - | TGTGCCAGCAGCTTAACAGGCGCGGACTACAATGAGCAGTTCTTC | CASSLTGADYNEQFF
TRBJ1-4 | - | TRBV5-1 | - | TGCGCCAGCACCAACGGGGGAAACGGTGAAAAACTGTTTTTT | CASTNGGNGEKLFF
TRBJ2-2 | - | TRBV24-1 | - | TGTGCCACCAGCGCCGTGGAGGGTTACACCGGGGAGCTGTTTTTT | CATSAVEGYTGELFF
TRBJ2-7 | TRBD1 | TRBV4-1 | few | TGCGCCAGCAGCCGAACCGGGACAGGGGTAGACGAGCAGTACTTC | CASSRTGTGVDEQYF
TRBJ2-6 | - | TRBV7-9 | - | TGTGCCAGCAGCTTATTCCAGTCTGGGGCCAACGTCCTGACTTTC | CASSLFQSGANVLTF
TRBJ2-5 | TRBD1 | TRBV2 | - | TGTGCCAGCAGTGAATCACAGGGGGGCACGAGAGAGACCCAGTACTTC | CASSESQGGTRETQYF
TRBJ1-3 | - | TRBV2 | - | TGTGCCAGCAGTGCCTGGCAGGGGACTGGAAACACCATATATTTT | CASSAWQGTGNTIYF
TRBJ2-3 | - | TRBV6-4 | few | TGTGCCACCTCGTCGGGGGCGGGACACAGCACAGATACGCAGTATTTT | CATSSGAGHSTDTQYF
TRBJ2-7 | TRBD1 | TRBV6-5 | once | TGTGCCAGCACCTCGTGGTGGACAGGGGATCCCGAGCAGTACTTC | CASTSWWTGDPEQYF
TRBJ2-7 | - | TRBV12-3/TRBV12-4 | - | TGTGCCAGCACCCTGGGGGGATCCTACGAGCAGTACTTC | CASTLGGSYEQYF
TRBJ1-4 | - | TRBV7-9 | - | TGTGCCAGCAGCTTAGTGGTGGGGGAGTATGAAAAACTGTTTTTT | CASSLVVGEYEKLFF
TRBJ2-7 | - | TRBV12-3/TRBV12-4 | - | TGTGCCAGCAGTTTCACCCCGCTCGAGCAGTACTTC | CASSFTPLEQYF
TRBJ2-5 | - | TRBV24-1 | - | TGTGCCATCAGTGAGGCCGCGGGGGAGACCCAGTACTTC | CAISEAAGETQYF
TRBJ2-3 | TRBD1 | TRBV28 | once | TGTGCCAGCAGTTCTCAGGGGGCTCGCACAGATACGCAGTATTTT | CASSSQGARTDTQYF
TRBJ2-1 | - | TRBV5-1 | - | TGCGCCAGCAGCTTGGAAAAAGGGGGTGAGCAGTTCTTC | CASSLEKGGEQFF
TRBJ2-6 | TRBD1 | TRBV19 | - | TGTGCCAGTAGTATAGAAAGACAGGGGGCGCGTGGGGCCAACGTCCTGACTTTC | CASSIERQGARGANVLTF
TRBJ1-1 | - | TRBV7-6 | once | TGTGCCAGCAGCTTAGACACAGGGTTGGGGGACACTGAAGCTTTCTTT | CASSLDTGLGDTEAFF
TRBJ2-7 | - | TRBV10-3 | - | TGTGCCATTACTGGGCCTAACTCCTACGAGCAGTACTTC | CAITGPNSYEQYF
TRBJ1-5 | TRBD1 | TRBV4-1 | - | TGCGCCACTACCCCGACAGGGGGAGTCAATCAGCCCCAGCATTTT | CATTPTGGVNQPQHF
TRBJ2-1 | TRBD2 | TRBV28 | - | TGTGCCAGCAGTTTTATGGGACTAGCGGGAGCTTACAATGAGCAGTTCTTC | CASSFMGLAGAYNEQFF
TRBJ1-2 | - | TRBV19 | - | TGTGCCAGTAGTATGGACGGGATCCTCTATGGCTACACCTTC | CASSMDGILYGYTF
TRBJ2-6 | - | TRBV27 | - | TGTGCCAGCAGTTGGTTAGACCCTGGGGCCAACGTCCTGACTTTC | CASSWLDPGANVLTF
TRBJ2-3 | TRBD2 | TRBV18 | - | TGTGCCAGCTCACCGGTCGGGAGGGCCGGTAGGGATACGCAGTATTTT | CASSPVGRAGRDTQYF
TRBJ1-2 | - | TRBV4-3 | - | TGCGCCAGCAGCCAAGATCTAGGGGGTCTCTACGGCTACACCTTC | CASSQDLGGLYGYTF
TRBJ2-1 | - | TRBV4-3 | - | TGCGCCAGCAGCCATCTTCCAGGATCCGGCCGGGATGAGCAGTTCTTC | CASSHLPGSGRDEQFF
TRBJ1-4 | - | TRBV6-6 | - | TGTGCCAGCAGTTTCCGACCTTTAAGGGAAAAACTGTTTTTT | CASSFRPLREKLFF
TRBJ1-3 | - | TRBV30 | - | TGTGCCTGGAGTTTGACGAGAAACACCATATATTTT | CAWSLTRNTIYF
TRBJ2-7 | - | TRBV3-1/TRBV3-2 | - | TGTGCCAGCAGCCAAGGGTCTAGCGTCGCCTACGAGCAGTACTTC | CASSQGSSVAYEQYF
TRBJ1-1 | TRBD1 | TRBV5-1 | - | TGCGCCAGCAGCTTTTTACAGGGGCCCACTGAAGCTTTCTTT | CASSFLQGPTEAFF
TRBJ1-5 | TRBD1 | TRBV19 | - | TGTGCCAGCTCCGGGACAGGTAATCAGCCCCAGCATTTT | CASSGTGNQPQHF
TRBJ1-5 | - | TRBV3-1/TRBV3-2 | - | TGTGCCAGCAGCCAAACGGCAGGCGGGCAGCCCCAGCATTTT | CASSQTAGGQPQHF
TRBJ1-5 | - | TRBV19 | - | TGTGCCAGTAGTATGGGCAGTCTGAGCAATCAGCCCCAGCATTTT | CASSMGSLSNQPQHF
TRBJ2-7 | TRBD2 | TRBV28 | - | TGTGCCAGCGCGGACGTGGGGCTAGCGGGAGGGAGCAGAATATACGAGCAGTACTTC | CASADVGLAGGSRIYEQYF
TRBJ2-7 | TRBD1 | TRBV6-5 | once | TGTGCCAGCAGTTCCGACAGGGGCTACGAGCAGTACTTC | CASSSDRGYEQYF
TRBJ1-2 | - | TRBV4-3 | - | TGCGCCAGCAGCCCCGTAGCCCCCGGGAGAGCTAACTATGGCTACACCTTC | CASSPVAPGRANYGYTF
TRBJ2-5 | - | TRBV19 | - | TGTGCCAATGAGGGACGAGCTCCCTGCCAAGAGACCCAGTACTTC | CANEGRAPCQETQYF
TRBJ1-1 | - | TRBV6-5 | - | TGTGCCAGCAGTTACGGGAGCGGCACTGAAGCTTTCTTT | CASSYGSGTEAFF
TRBJ1-2 | - | TRBV2 | few | TGTGCCAGCAGTGAGGATCACAGGGAAGGGTATGGCTACACCTTC | CASSEDHREGYGYTF
TRBJ2-7 | - | TRBV5-4 | - | TGTGCCAGCAGCTTGATCGGGACTGACTACGAGCAGTACTTC | CASSLIGTDYEQYF
TRBJ2-4 | TRBD1 | TRBV19 | once | TGTGCCAGTAGTATAGACGACAGGGTTGGGAAACTTCAGTACTTC | CASSIDDRVGKLQYF
TRBJ1-3 | - | TRBV30 | - | TGTGCCTGGACCCCAGAAAGCTCTGGAAACACCATATATTTT | CAWTPESSGNTIYF
TRBJ2-7 | - | TRBV18 | - | TGTGCCAGCTCACCAACCAGGAGCTCCTACGAGCAGTACTTC | CASSPTRSSYEQYF
TRBJ1-1 | - | TRBV19 | - | TGTGCCAGTAATCAGGGCTTCTTGAACACTGAAGCTTTCTTT | CASNQGFLNTEAFF
TRBJ1-5 | - | TRBV28 | - | TGTGCCAGCAGTCAACAGCGGCAGCCCCAGCATTTT | CASSQQRQPQHF
TRBJ2-5 | - | TRBV5-6 | - | TGTGCCAGCAGCTTGGACTGGGAAGAGACCCAGTACTTC | CASSLDWEETQYF
TRBJ1-1 | - | TRBV7-9 | - | TGTGCCAGCAGCTCGTGGGGGGTTGGCCTTGACACTGAAGCTTTCTTT | CASSSWGVGLDTEAFF
TRBJ2-3 | - | TRBV7-9 | - | TGTGCCAGCAGCTCGACTAGCACAGATACGCAGTATTTT | CASSSTSTDTQYF
TRBJ1-2 | - | TRBV28 | - | TGTGCCAGCAGTTTTCAACAGGCCCGCTATGGCTACACCTTC | CASSFQQARYGYTF
TRBJ1-6 | - | TRBV7-5 | - | TGTGTCAGAAGCAGTCGGGGGAATGACTTT | CVRSSRGNDF
TRBJ1-1 | - | TRBV19 | - | TGTGCCAGTAGAATGAGCGGAGGGTACACTGAAGCTTTCTTT | CASRMSGGYTEAFF
TRBJ1-2 | - | TRBV4-2 | - | TGTGCCAGCAGCCAAGATGTCGGCTACACCTTC | CASSQDVGYTF
TRBJ1-2 | - | TRBV13 | - | TGTGCCAGCAGCCTAGGGTCCTCGTCTAACTATGGCTACACCTTC | CASSLGSSSNYGYTF
TRBJ1-6 | - | TRBV10-1 | few | TGCGCCAGCAGTGAGAACAGGCTGGAGAATTCACCCCTCCACTTT | CASSENRLENSPLHF
TRBJ2-1 | - | TRBV12-3/TRBV12-4 | - | TGTGCCAGCAGTTTCCCCCCGGAGCAGTTCTTC | CASSFPPEQFF